The present T cell receptor (beta chain) was sequenced within a study of blood T cell repertoires in COVID-19. Turning to the study itself: Acute-phase and convalescent COVID-19 samples originated in the United States, Italy and Spain.

Per the original methods: Estimation of nucleated cell counts relied on the amplification of reference gene primers. Method: immunoSEQ multiplex PCR; TCRdb's copy keeps in-frame clones and lacks some. From that table come the V and J calls and clone size; the DNA was used to work out D and trimming. The sample includes 25,000 to 35,000 clones, approximately 89% of them seen just once. CDR1 is WNHNN and CDR2 is SYGVQD in the germline V gene (reference sequence). Trimming cost V 6 bases and J 0 bases; bases outside gene matches: 6. The length of the CDR3 is 15 residues. The chain joins TRBV10-1 to TRBJ1-1, with 8 bases aligning to TRBD1. This sequence originates from a human donor in a cohort sampled during active COVID-19. The sample was peripheral blood. The CDR3 is CASSSTGAMNTEAFF. CDR3 coding DNA: TGCGCCAGCAGCTCGACAGGGGCCATGAACACTGAAGCTTTCTTT.